What follows is one T cell receptor beta chain and its context. Its specificity is not known. The sample belongs to a study of T cell responses to AZD1222 COVID-19 vaccine. Whole-study context: Analyses pooled second doses at about 4 or about 12 weeks.

The protocol was immunoSEQ multiplex PCR, while the TCRdb copy is restricted to in-frame clones and leaves out a portion. The sample consists of some 95,000 clones, about 86% of them appearing once. Broader study findings: Across spike, vaccine-associated CD4 TCRs were found, dominant at 160-218 and 743-854.

The clonotype comes from an adult in good health. The specimen was peripheral blood, collected on day 0 of AZD1222 vaccination.

The CDR3 region is CASSRLTGSDYEQYF. DNA for the CDR3: TGTGCCAGCTCACGACTGACAGGGTCGGACTACGAGCAGTACTTC. The chain joins TRBV18 to TRBJ2-7; 7 bases align to TRBD1. The germline V gene has CDR1 KGHSH and CDR2 LQKENI. V lost 4 bases and J lost 3; bases outside the gene matches: 9. This CDR3 comprises 15 residues.